This T cell receptor beta chain was obtained from a study of cytomegalovirus exposure and HLA in healthy donors. Germline V gene lookup returns CDR1 SGDLS and CDR2 YYNGEE. V lost 1 base and J lost 7, with 12 bases in between. The CDR3 has 14 amino acids. 13 Jbeta primers and 60 Vbeta primers were used for the PCR. Here immunoSEQ multiplex PCR was the method, and the copy in TCRdb shows in-frame clones only, minus some. The sample holds about 230,000 clones; almost 85% are singletons and the top ten take about 0.58%. The TCR was taken from a woman aged 40 to 50 in good health and CMV-seronegative. This chain links TRBV9 with TRBJ2-1; no definite D call. Sequenced material: PBMCs. The CDR3 DNA reads TGTGCCAGCAGCGTAATTGCATCTAGTAATGAGCAGTTCTTC. Translated, it gives CASSVIASSNEQFF.